A selection of T cell receptor beta chains follows, all from one sample in a study of PD-1 blockade in classical Hodgkin lymphoma. Clones were read by immunoSEQ multiplex PCR, and TCRdb kept only the in-frame ones, dropping some. This sample has some 100,000 clones, with just under 95% found just once. The sequencing used peripheral blood mononuclear cells (PBMCs), collected at baseline. These TCRs come from a human donor with classical Hodgkin lymphoma. CDR3s include the opening cysteine and the closing phenylalanine or tryptophan. Each record gives: clone size, V gene, J gene, D gene, CDR3 protein, CDR3 DNA. The D gene is left open where the match is weak. The size entry is marked missing in some rows and otherwise reads once, few, many or a size class.

once,TRBV27,TRBJ1-5,TRBD1,CASSLDRGHNQPQHF,TGTGCCAGCAGTTTGGACAGGGGGCACAATCAGCCCCAGCATTTT
.,TRBV28,TRBJ2-7,.,CASSSIALSYEQYF,TGTGCCAGCAGTTCTATTGCCCTTTCCTACGAGCAGTACTTC
.,TRBV11-1,TRBJ2-1,.,CASSLRGTTRSYNEQFF,TGTGCCAGCAGCTTAAGGGGGACTACCCGCTCCTACAATGAGCAGTTCTTC
.,TRBV4-1,TRBJ1-4,.,CASSQTVPATNEKLFF,TGCGCCAGCAGCCAAACAGTTCCTGCAACTAATGAAAAACTGTTTTTT
.,TRBV6-1,TRBJ1-2,TRBD1,CASSRTGGQGYGYTF,TGTGCCAGCAGTCGAACAGGGGGCCAAGGCTATGGCTACACCTTC
.,TRBV6-5,TRBJ2-7,.,CASSSPGQNNYEQYF,TGTGCCAGCAGTTCCCCCGGACAGAATAACTACGAGCAGTACTTC
.,TRBV28,TRBJ2-3,.,CASLGGASTDTQYF,TGTGCCAGCCTTGGAGGAGCCAGCACAGATACGCAGTATTTT
.,TRBV5-6,TRBJ1-5,.,CASSLQGRGNQPQHF,TGTGCCAGCAGCTTACAGGGAAGGGGCAATCAGCCCCAGCATTTT
few,TRBV5-1,TRBJ1-1,.,CASSLNTGNTEAFF,TGCGCCAGCAGCTTGAATACAGGGAACACTGAAGCTTTCTTT
.,TRBV20-1,TRBJ2-3,.,CSARVVDTQYF,TGCAGTGCTAGGGTCGTTGATACGCAGTATTTT
once,TRBV27,TRBJ1-1,TRBD1,CASHRGQGTEAFF,TGTGCCAGTCACCGAGGACAGGGGACTGAAGCTTTCTTT
.,TRBV5-1,TRBJ2-2,.,CASSTRRRNTGELFF,TGCGCCAGCAGCACCCGCCGACGTAACACCGGGGAGCTGTTTTTT
.,TRBV10-3,TRBJ2-3,.,CAISAGQKTDTQYF,TGTGCCATCAGTGCTGGGCAGAAAACAGATACGCAGTATTTT
.,TRBV19,TRBJ2-2,TRBD1,CASSNDRALPGELFF,TGTGCCAGTAGTAACGACAGGGCTCTTCCCGGGGAGCTGTTTTTT
.,TRBV19,TRBJ2-5,.,CASSIEGLSGFGETQYF,TGTGCCAGTAGTATCGAGGGGCTTAGTGGATTTGGGGAGACCCAGTACTTC
.,TRBV14,TRBJ2-6,.,CASSQQLSGANVLTF,TGTGCCAGCAGCCAACAGCTGTCTGGGGCCAACGTCCTGACTTTC
.,TRBV7-9,TRBJ2-7,.,CASSLGRGPAYEQYF,TGTGCCAGCAGCTTAGGACGGGGTCCTGCCTACGAGCAGTACTTC
.,TRBV7-9,TRBJ2-3,TRBD2,CASSRGLAPDTQYF,TGTGCCAGCAGCCGGGGACTAGCGCCAGATACGCAGTATTTT
.,TRBV10-3,TRBJ2-2,TRBD1,CAISQQGAGTGELFF,TGTGCCATCAGCCAACAGGGGGCTGGCACCGGGGAGCTGTTTTTT
.,TRBV2,TRBJ1-2,TRBD1,CATQGDSWVYGYTF,TGTGCCACCCAGGGGGACTCCTGGGTCTATGGCTACACCTTC
once,TRBV9,TRBJ2-1,.,CASSDLSEGSNEQFF,TGTGCCAGCAGCGACCTGTCGGAGGGGAGTAATGAGCAGTTCTTC
.,TRBV9,TRBJ1-1,TRBD1,CASSVGLRDRALDTEAFF,TGTGCCAGCAGCGTAGGGCTTAGGGACAGGGCCCTGGACACTGAAGCTTTCTTT
once,TRBV7-6,TRBJ1-4,TRBD1,CASSLEGTGLGKLFF,TGTGCCAGCAGCTTAGAAGGGACAGGACTTGGGAAACTGTTTTTT
.,TRBV5-1,TRBJ1-3,TRBD1,CASSLNAGQGNTIYF,TGCGCCAGCAGCTTAAACGCGGGACAGGGAAACACCATATATTTT
.,TRBV28,TRBJ2-1,.,CASSPWNGGYNEQFF,TGTGCCAGCAGTCCCTGGAACGGAGGTTACAATGAGCAGTTCTTC
.,TRBV11-2,TRBJ2-7,TRBD1,CASRTLRGRTSYEQYF,TGTGCCAGCAGGACCTTGAGGGGGCGAACCTCCTACGAGCAGTACTTC
.,TRBV30,TRBJ2-7,TRBD1,CACRHRDSAYEQYF,TGTGCCTGTCGACACCGGGACAGTGCCTACGAGCAGTACTTC
.,TRBV21-1,TRBJ2-5,.,CASSKVTRTGGRQETQYF,TGTGCCAGCAGCAAAGTTACCCGAACAGGGGGACGCCAAGAGACCCAGTACTTC
.,TRBV28,TRBJ2-1,.,CASSLSHGGAYNEQFF,TGTGCCAGCAGTTTATCACATGGTGGGGCCTACAATGAGCAGTTCTTC
.,TRBV29-1,TRBJ2-7,TRBD1,CSVEGRDRDTYEQYF,TGCAGCGTTGAAGGGAGGGACAGGGACACCTACGAGCAGTACTTC
.,TRBV15,TRBJ1-2,.,CATSRDVAPYGYTF,TGTGCCACCAGCAGAGATGTGGCTCCGTATGGCTACACCTTC
.,TRBV20-1,TRBJ2-5,.,CSAPFGTQYF,TGCAGTGCTCCCTTCGGGACCCAGTACTTC
.,TRBV7-2,TRBJ2-7,.,CASSAQSASYEQYF,TGTGCCAGCAGCGCCCAATCGGCCTCCTACGAGCAGTACTTC
.,TRBV28,TRBJ1-3,TRBD1,CASSRGQGLWTGNTIYF,TGTGCCAGCAGCCGCGGACAGGGCTTGTGGACTGGAAACACCATATATTTT
.,TRBV5-1,TRBJ2-5,.,CASSWGTGPQETQYF,TGCGCCAGCAGCTGGGGGACGGGACCGCAAGAGACCCAGTACTTC
.,TRBV5-6,TRBJ1-5,.,CASSLWARSNQPQHF,TGTGCCAGCAGCTTGTGGGCCCGTAGCAATCAGCCCCAGCATTTT
.,TRBV7-2,TRBJ1-4,TRBD1,CASSARTGQKLFF,TGTGCCAGCAGCGCCCGGACAGGGCAAAAACTGTTTTTT
few,TRBV19,TRBJ1-1,TRBD1,CASLGTGGESAFF,TGTGCCAGCCTCGGGACAGGGGGTGAGTCGGCTTTCTTT
.,TRBV5-1,TRBJ2-1,.,CASSLRLVGDNEQFF,TGCGCCAGCAGCCTAAGACTAGTAGGCGACAATGAGCAGTTCTTC
.,TRBV6-5,TRBJ1-3,.,CASSYGGDLGNTIYF,TGTGCCAGCAGTTACGGCGGCGACCTCGGAAACACCATATATTTT
few,TRBV5-4,TRBJ1-4,TRBD1,CASSRYRGVSEKLFF,TGTGCCAGCAGCCGATACAGGGGAGTATCTGAAAAACTGTTTTTT
.,TRBV10-2,TRBJ2-7,.,CASAGLMGEQYF,TGCGCCAGCGCGGGGCTAATGGGCGAGCAGTACTTC
.,TRBV29-1,TRBJ2-7,.,CSVALLANYEQYF,TGCAGCGTTGCGCTTTTAGCCAACTACGAGCAGTACTTC
.,TRBV4-2,TRBJ2-5,TRBD1,CASSQGTGETQYF,TGTGCCAGCAGCCAGGGGACAGGGGAGACCCAGTACTTC
.,TRBV13,TRBJ2-4,TRBD2,CASSLRGLAENIQYF,TGTGCCAGCAGCTTAAGGGGACTAGCGGAAAACATTCAGTACTTC